Listed below are T cell receptor beta chains from one sample, sequenced in a study of PD-1 blockade in mismatch repair-deficient tumors. Here immunoSEQ multiplex PCR was the method, and the copy in TCRdb shows in-frame clones only, minus some. The profile shows 40,000 to 60,000 clones, approximately 80% of them singletons. The input for sequencing was PBMCs, taken before pembrolizumab treatment. The receptors were gathered from an adult with mismatch repair-deficient cancer. Each CDR3 is given with its conserved first and last residue. D genes are given only for firm matches. Where a row states a size, it is once, few, many or the class of an expanded clone; other rows omit it.

D gene,clone size,V gene,J gene,CDR3 protein,CDR3 DNA
-,-,TRBV14,TRBJ2-1,CASSQRQSYNEQFF,TGTGCCAGCAGCCAACGACAGAGTTACAATGAGCAGTTCTTC
TRBD2,-,TRBV10-3,TRBJ2-3,CAIRAGLAVTDTQYF,TGTGCCATCAGGGCGGGACTAGCGGTGACAGATACGCAGTATTTT
-,-,TRBV15,TRBJ2-7,CATSRPPAEQYF,TGTGCCACCAGCAGACCACCTGCCGAGCAGTACTTC
TRBD2,-,TRBV15,TRBJ2-5,CATSRDWGLAGETQYF,TGTGCCACCAGCAGAGATTGGGGACTAGCAGGGGAGACCCAGTACTTC
-,-,TRBV4-1,TRBJ1-3,CASSQGPSPGNTIYF,TGCGCCAGCAGCCAAGGGCCTTCCCCGGGAAACACCATATATTTT
TRBD2,-,TRBV9,TRBJ2-7,CASSVEAGQTYEQYF,TGTGCCAGCAGCGTAGAAGCGGGGCAGACCTACGAGCAGTACTTC
-,-,TRBV7-9,TRBJ2-2,CASSLSGRELFF,TGTGCCAGCAGTCTTAGCGGCCGGGAGCTGTTTTTT
-,-,TRBV6-5,TRBJ2-7,CASSSRGYEQYF,TGTGCCAGCAGTTCTCGAGGGTACGAGCAGTACTTC
-,-,TRBV6-5,TRBJ1-5,CASRPGPNQPQHF,TGTGCCAGCAGACCGGGACCAAATCAGCCCCAGCATTTT
TRBD2,-,TRBV4-1,TRBJ2-1,CASRKWREGDNEQFF,TGCGCCAGCAGAAAATGGCGGGAGGGGGACAATGAGCAGTTCTTC
-,once,TRBV29-1,TRBJ2-1,CSTTSSYNEQFF,TGCAGTACCACCAGCTCCTACAATGAGCAGTTCTTC
-,-,TRBV6-5,TRBJ1-4,CASSYSSGGKLFF,TGTGCCAGCAGTTACTCTTCCGGGGGAAAACTGTTTTTT
-,medium-sized,TRBV4-3,TRBJ1-5,CASSQAPGEQPQHF,TGCGCCAGCAGCCAAGCGCCAGGGGAACAGCCCCAGCATTTT
-,few,TRBV15,TRBJ2-7,CATSRERAGAPYEQYF,TGTGCCACCAGCAGAGAGCGGGCAGGAGCCCCCTACGAGCAGTACTTC
-,-,TRBV27,TRBJ2-7,CASSFNTDPHTYEQYF,TGTGCCAGCAGTTTCAATACAGACCCCCATACCTACGAGCAGTACTTC
-,-,TRBV19,TRBJ2-6,CASSIAAGAGANVLTF,TGTGCCAGTAGTATCGCGGCTGGTGCTGGGGCCAACGTCCTGACTTTC
-,few,TRBV7-2,TRBJ2-7,CASSLNLNNEQYF,TGTGCCAGCAGCTTGAACCTCAATAACGAGCAGTACTTC
-,-,TRBV7-9,TRBJ1-4,CASSLYPTGNKDEKLFF,TGTGCCAGCAGCTTATACCCGACAGGAAACAAGGACGAAAAACTGTTTTTT
-,-,TRBV7-2,TRBJ2-6,CASSQQIQRAGANVLTF,TGTGCCAGCAGCCAACAGATTCAACGGGCTGGGGCCAACGTCCTGACTTTC
-,-,TRBV28,TRBJ2-1,CASSKPALNEQFF,TGTGCCAGCAGTAAACCTGCCCTCAATGAGCAGTTCTTC
TRBD2,once,TRBV2,TRBJ2-7,CASSETSGSGYEQYF,TGCGCCAGCAGTGAGACTAGCGGGAGCGGGTACGAGCAGTACTTC
TRBD1,-,TRBV4-1,TRBJ1-3,CASSHLGQGAVGNTIYF,TGCGCCAGCAGCCATCTGGGACAGGGGGCTGTTGGAAACACCATATATTTT
-,-,TRBV15,TRBJ2-1,CATSRDRGSAEQFF,TGTGCCACCAGCAGAGACAGAGGGTCGGCCGAGCAGTTCTTC
TRBD1,-,TRBV6-5,TRBJ1-2,CASRGDRGDYGYTF,TGTGCCAGCAGAGGGGACAGGGGAGACTATGGCTACACCTTC
-,-,TRBV5-4,TRBJ1-3,CASSLELSGNTIYF,TGTGCCAGCAGCTTGGAATTATCTGGAAACACCATATATTTT
TRBD1,-,TRBV19,TRBJ1-5,CASSIVGQGISQPQHF,TGTGCCAGTAGTATCGTGGGACAGGGGATTAGTCAGCCCCAGCATTTT
-,-,TRBV10-3,TRBJ2-2,CAISESRGLNTGELFF,TGTGCCATCAGTGAGTCGAGGGGTTTGAACACCGGGGAGCTGTTTTTT
-,-,TRBV11-2,TRBJ2-7,CASSPLVFGGSYEQYF,TGTGCCAGCAGCCCGCTAGTTTTCGGGGGCTCCTACGAGCAGTACTTC
TRBD1,-,TRBV27,TRBJ1-1,CASSTRQGVNTEAFF,TGTGCCAGCAGTACTAGACAGGGTGTGAACACTGAAGCTTTCTTT
-,-,TRBV7-2,TRBJ2-5,CASSLVTSQETQYF,TGTGCCAGCAGCTTAGTTACTAGTCAAGAGACCCAGTACTTC
TRBD1,-,TRBV28,TRBJ1-5,CASRPPDRVNQPQHF,TGTGCCAGCAGACCTCCGGACAGGGTGAATCAGCCCCAGCATTTT
-,-,TRBV2,TRBJ1-1,CASTAGGGNTEAFF,TGTGCCAGCACCGCGGGAGGCGGAAACACTGAAGCTTTCTTT
TRBD2,-,TRBV4-3,TRBJ2-3,CASSQDFGLAGWLPDTQYF,TGCGCCAGCAGCCAAGATTTCGGACTAGCGGGATGGCTTCCAGATACGCAGTATTTT
-,-,TRBV7-2,TRBJ2-2,CASSPRNTGELFF,TGTGCCAGCAGCCCCCGGAACACCGGGGAGCTGTTTTTT
TRBD1,-,TRBV11-2,TRBJ1-1,CASSNTDRGRTFF,TGTGCCAGCAGCAACACCGACAGGGGGCGAACTTTCTTT
TRBD1,once,TRBV7-3,TRBJ1-4,CASSPLPQGAHEKLFF,TGTGCCAGCAGCCCGCTACCACAGGGGGCCCATGAAAAACTGTTTTTT
-,-,TRBV4-3,TRBJ2-1,CASSPSMITADNEQFF,TGCGCCAGCAGCCCCTCCATGATAACAGCGGACAATGAGCAGTTCTTC
-,-,TRBV6-1,TRBJ2-7,CASSLALGPYEQYF,TGTGCCAGCAGTCTGGCCCTAGGCCCCTACGAGCAGTACTTC
-,few,TRBV27,TRBJ1-1,CASSLIESAEAFF,TGTGCCAGCAGTTTAATAGAGTCGGCTGAAGCTTTCTTT
TRBD1,-,TRBV4-2,TRBJ1-1,CASSQEQGAGRVAFF,TGTGCCAGCAGCCAAGAACAGGGGGCCGGTCGCGTAGCTTTCTTT
TRBD2,-,TRBV10-3,TRBJ2-3,CAISDISSGRIDTQYF,TGTGCCATCAGTGACATTAGTAGCGGGAGAATAGATACGCAGTATTTT
TRBD1,once,TRBV5-6,TRBJ1-2,CASSGSGGRYGYTF,TGTGCCAGCAGCGGATCAGGGGGCCGGTATGGCTACACCTTC
TRBD1,few,TRBV2,TRBJ1-2,CASSEALGTAYGYTF,TGTGCCAGCAGTGAAGCGCTTGGGACAGCTTATGGCTACACCTTC
-,few,TRBV5-1,TRBJ2-7,CASSQDGSYEQYF,TGCGCCAGCAGCCAGGACGGCTCCTACGAGCAGTACTTC
TRBD1,once,TRBV28,TRBJ1-5,CASAIGTGIQPQHF,TGTGCCAGCGCTATCGGGACAGGGATTCAGCCCCAGCATTTT
TRBD1,-,TRBV10-3,TRBJ1-1,CAIRDRMNTEAFF,TGTGCCATCAGGGACAGGATGAACACTGAAGCTTTCTTT
-,-,TRBV7-3,TRBJ2-6,CASSNSGANVLTF,TGTGCCAGCAGCAACTCTGGGGCCAACGTCCTGACTTTC
-,-,TRBV5-6,TRBJ1-2,CASSPGAASYGYTF,TGTGCCAGCAGCCCTGGGGCAGCTAGCTATGGCTACACCTTC